A selection of T cell receptor beta chains follows, all from one sample in a study of T cells of healthy individuals. One entry per CDR3 protein, called by TCRdb with MiXCR from the 5' RACE reads. The data contain 90,000 to 100,000 distinct CDR3 sequences, roughly a sixth of them singletons. The receptors were sampled from a human donor in good health. Both conserved end residues are part of each CDR3. The D gene is left open where the match is weak. Clone size is not always given. Where it is, it says once, few, many or a class for expanded clones.

j_call,d_call,clone_size,v_call,cdr3_aa,cdr3_nt
TRBJ1-6,-,many,TRBV20-1,CSARGQESSYNSPLHF,TGCAGTGCTAGAGGACAGGAGAGCTCCTATAATTCACCCCTCCACTTT
TRBJ1-1,-,few,TRBV20-1,CSIWTMNTEAFF,TGCAGTATCTGGACCATGAACACTGAAGCTTTCTTT
TRBJ1-1,-,few,TRBV6-6,CASSHRGGIEDAEAFF,TGTGCCAGCAGTCACCGGGGGGGGATAGAGGACGCTGAAGCTTTCTTT
TRBJ2-1,TRBD2,-,TRBV19,CASTSSGANEQFF,TGTGCCAGTACTTCTAGCGGGGCCAATGAGCAGTTCTTC
TRBJ1-6,-,many,TRBV11-2,CASSLLGFHNSPLHF,TGTGCCAGCAGCCTCCTCGGGTTCCATAATTCACCCCTCCACTTT
TRBJ2-6,-,many,TRBV7-2,CASSPWSTLTSGANVLTF,TGTGCCAGCAGCCCCTGGTCAACTCTCACCTCTGGGGCCAACGTCCTGACTTTC
TRBJ2-7,-,few,TRBV5-6,CASSLGWDPYEQYF,TGTGCCAGCAGCTTGGGTTGGGACCCCTACGAGCAGTACTTC
TRBJ1-2,TRBD1,few,TRBV9,CASSGQGAGGYTF,TGTGCCAGCAGTGGCCAGGGGGCAGGTGGCTACACCTTC
TRBJ1-6,-,-,TRBV6-5,CASTRGGLGAHSPLHF,TGTGCCAGCACCCGGGGAGGGCTCGGGGCTCATTCACCCCTCCACTTT
TRBJ2-1,TRBD2,few,TRBV6-5,CASRRLAGVGNEQFF,TGTGCCAGCAGAAGACTAGCGGGAGTGGGCAATGAGCAGTTCTTC